This TCR beta chain originates from a study of T cells in Graves' hyperthyroidism and ophthalmopathy. Note on this clonotype: Antigen: not known.

Trimming removed 5 bases at V and 5 bases at J, with 16 bases between. Germline CDR1 SGHRS, CDR2 YFSETQ. CDR3 size: 14 residues. Study-level results: Model-based prediction identified ophthalmopathy a median approximately 6.2 months prior to its onset.

Authors of the study amplified TCR beta CDR3 regions from RNA transcripts. The TCR CDR3 was amplified in a first-round RT-PCR using the HTBI primer set. Each CDR3 protein is one row after TCRdb ran MiXCR on the multiplex PCR reads. The sample consists of over 400,000 distinct CDR3 sequences, roughly 14% of them appearing once. Clinical symptoms, serum thyroxine, TRAb, thyroid ultrasound and orbital computed tomography established diagnosis. The chain carries TRBV5-1 and TRBJ2-5; D tentatively reads TRBD1 or TRBD2 (5 bases each). The material sequenced was blood. This sequence originates from a man aged 18 to 29 with Graves' ophthalmopathy. The CDR3 is CASREGSGVETQYF. The DNA of the CDR3 is TGCGCCAGCAGAGAGGGGAGTGGGGTGGAGACCCAGTACTTC. Full variable domain (remainder filled in from reference TRBV5-1 and TRBJ2-5): KAGVTQTPRYLIKTRGQQVTLSCSPISGHRSVSWYQQTPGQGLQFLFEYFSETQRNKGNFPGRFSGRQFSNSRSEMNVSTLELGDSALYLCASREGSGVETQYFGPGTRLLVL.